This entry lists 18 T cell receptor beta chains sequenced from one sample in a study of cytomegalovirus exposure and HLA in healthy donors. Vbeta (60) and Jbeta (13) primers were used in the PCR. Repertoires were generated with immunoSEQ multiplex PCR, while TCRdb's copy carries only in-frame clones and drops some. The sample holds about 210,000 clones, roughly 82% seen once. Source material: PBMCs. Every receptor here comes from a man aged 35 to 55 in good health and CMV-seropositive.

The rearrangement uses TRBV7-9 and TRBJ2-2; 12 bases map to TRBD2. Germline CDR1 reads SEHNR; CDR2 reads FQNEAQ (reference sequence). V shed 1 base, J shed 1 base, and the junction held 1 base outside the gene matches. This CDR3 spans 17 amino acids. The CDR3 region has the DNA TGTGCCAGCAGCTTAGGGACTAGCGGGAAGAACACCGGGGAGCTGTTTTTT. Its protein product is CASSLGTSGKNTGELFF.

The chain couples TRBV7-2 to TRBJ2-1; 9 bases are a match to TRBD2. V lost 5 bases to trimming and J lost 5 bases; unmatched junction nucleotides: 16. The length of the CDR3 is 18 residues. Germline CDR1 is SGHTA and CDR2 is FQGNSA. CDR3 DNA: TGTGCCAGCAGCATCCAAGGAAGGGCGGGAGGGAAAAACAATGAGCAGTTCTTC. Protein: CASSIQGRAGGKNNEQFF.

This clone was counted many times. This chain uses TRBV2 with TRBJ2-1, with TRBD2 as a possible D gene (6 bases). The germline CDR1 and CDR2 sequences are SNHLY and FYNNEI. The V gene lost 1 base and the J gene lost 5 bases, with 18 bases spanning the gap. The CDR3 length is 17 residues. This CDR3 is CASSEVGGGTKDNEQFF. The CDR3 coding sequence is TGTGCCAGCAGTGAAGTCGGAGGCGGGACGAAAGACAATGAGCAGTTCTTC.

CDR3 protein: CASSILAGGPDTQYF. CDR3 nucleotides: TGTGCCAGTAGTATACTAGCGGGAGGACCAGATACGCAGTATTTT. The V gene is TRBV19, the J gene TRBJ2-3, with 11 bases that match TRBD2. Germline CDR1 LNHDA, CDR2 SQIVND (reference sequence). The CDR3 sequence is 15 residues long. Unmatched junction bases numbered 2, after V lost 2 bases and J lost 4 bases.

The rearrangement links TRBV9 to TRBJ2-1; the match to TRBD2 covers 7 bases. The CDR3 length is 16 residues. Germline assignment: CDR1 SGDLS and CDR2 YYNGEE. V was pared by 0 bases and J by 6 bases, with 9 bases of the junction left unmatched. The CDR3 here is CASSVASGTPGNEQFF. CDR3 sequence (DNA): TGTGCCAGCAGCGTAGCTAGCGGTACGCCAGGCAATGAGCAGTTCTTC.

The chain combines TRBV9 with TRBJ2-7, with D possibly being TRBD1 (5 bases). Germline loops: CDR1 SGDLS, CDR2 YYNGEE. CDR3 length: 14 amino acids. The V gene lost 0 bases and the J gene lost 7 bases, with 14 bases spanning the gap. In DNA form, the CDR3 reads TGTGCCAGCAGCGTAGGGACAACTCTTGAGGAGCAGTACTTC. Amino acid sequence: CASSVGTTLEEQYF.

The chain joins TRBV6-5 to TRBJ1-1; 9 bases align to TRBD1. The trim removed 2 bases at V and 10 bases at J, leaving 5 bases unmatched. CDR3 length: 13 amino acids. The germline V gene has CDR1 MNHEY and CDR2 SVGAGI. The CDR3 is CASSYGQGRGAFF. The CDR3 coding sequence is TGTGCCAGCAGTTACGGACAGGGGCGGGGAGCTTTCTTT.

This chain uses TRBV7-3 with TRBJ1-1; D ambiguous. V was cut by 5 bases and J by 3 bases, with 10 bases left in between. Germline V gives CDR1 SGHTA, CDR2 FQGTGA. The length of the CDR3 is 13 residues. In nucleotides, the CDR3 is TGTGCCAGCAGCCTGACTGATGACACTGAAGCTTTCTTT. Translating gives CASSLTDDTEAFF.

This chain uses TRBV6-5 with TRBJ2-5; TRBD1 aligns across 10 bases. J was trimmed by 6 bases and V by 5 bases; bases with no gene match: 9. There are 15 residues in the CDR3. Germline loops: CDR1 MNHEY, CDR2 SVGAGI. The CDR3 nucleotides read TGTGCCAGCAGTCAGAGACAGGGGGCGTCTAAGACCCAGTACTTC. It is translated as CASSQRQGASKTQYF.

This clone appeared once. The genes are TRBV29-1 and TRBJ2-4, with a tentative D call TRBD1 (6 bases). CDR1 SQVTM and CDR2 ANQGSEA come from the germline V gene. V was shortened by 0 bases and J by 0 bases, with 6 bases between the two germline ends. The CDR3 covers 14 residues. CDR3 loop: CSVEDRGAKNIQYF. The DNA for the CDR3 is TGCAGCGTTGAAGACAGGGGAGCCAAAAACATTCAGTACTTC.

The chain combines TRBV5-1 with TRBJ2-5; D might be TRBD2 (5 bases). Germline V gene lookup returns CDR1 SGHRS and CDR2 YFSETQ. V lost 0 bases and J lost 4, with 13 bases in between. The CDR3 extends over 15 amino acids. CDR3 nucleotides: TGCGCCAGCAGCTTGGAAGTGCGGGTGGGAGAGACCCAGTACTTC. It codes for CASSLEVRVGETQYF.

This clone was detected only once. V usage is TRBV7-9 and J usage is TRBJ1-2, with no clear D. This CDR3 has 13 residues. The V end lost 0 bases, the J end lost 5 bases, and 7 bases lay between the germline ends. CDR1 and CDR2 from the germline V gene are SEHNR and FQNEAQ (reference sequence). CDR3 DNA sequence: TGTGCCAGCAGCTTAGCAGCGAGTTATGGCTACACCTTC. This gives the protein CASSLAASYGYTF.

CDR3 bases: TGTGCCAGCAGCTCGGGACTAGCGGTCACAGATACGCAGTATTTT. Its protein is CASSSGLAVTDTQYF. The chain carries TRBV7-9 and TRBJ2-3, with 11 bases identical to TRBD2. Germline V gives CDR1 SEHNR, CDR2 FQNEAQ (reference sequence). The V and J ends lost 4 bases and 2 bases, in that order; junction bases with no gene match: 2. CDR3 length equals 15 residues.

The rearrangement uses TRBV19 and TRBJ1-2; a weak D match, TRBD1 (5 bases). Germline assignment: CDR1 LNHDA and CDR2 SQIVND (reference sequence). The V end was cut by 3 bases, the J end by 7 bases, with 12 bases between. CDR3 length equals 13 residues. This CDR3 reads CASSIGAGSGYTF. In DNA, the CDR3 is TGTGCCAGTAGTATTGGGGCAGGGTCTGGCTACACCTTC. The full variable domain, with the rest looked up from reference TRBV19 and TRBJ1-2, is DGGITQSPKYLFRKEGQNVTLSCEQNLNHDAMYWYRQDPGQGLRLIYYSQIVNDFQKGDIAEGYSVSREKKESFPLTVTSAQKNPTAFYLCASSIGAGSGYTFGSGTRLTVV.

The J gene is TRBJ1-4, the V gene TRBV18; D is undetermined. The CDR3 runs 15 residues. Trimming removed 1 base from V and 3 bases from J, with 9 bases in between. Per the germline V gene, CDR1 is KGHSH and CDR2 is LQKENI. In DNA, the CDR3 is TGTGCCAGCTCACCACAGGCAGGCCCTAATGAAAAACTGTTTTTT. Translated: CASSPQAGPNEKLFF.

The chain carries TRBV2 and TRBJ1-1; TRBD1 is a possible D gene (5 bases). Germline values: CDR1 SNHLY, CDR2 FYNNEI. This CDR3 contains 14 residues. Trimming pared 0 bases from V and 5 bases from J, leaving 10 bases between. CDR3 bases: TGTGCCAGCAGTGAAGCTGAGGGGAGGACTGAAGCTTTCTTT. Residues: CASSEAEGRTEAFF.

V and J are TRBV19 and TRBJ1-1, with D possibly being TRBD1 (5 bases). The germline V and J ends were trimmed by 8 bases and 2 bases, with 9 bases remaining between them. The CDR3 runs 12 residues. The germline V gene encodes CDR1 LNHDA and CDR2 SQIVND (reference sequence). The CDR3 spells CASGDRNTEAFF. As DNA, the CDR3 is TGTGCCAGTGGCGACAGAAACACTGAAGCTTTCTTT.

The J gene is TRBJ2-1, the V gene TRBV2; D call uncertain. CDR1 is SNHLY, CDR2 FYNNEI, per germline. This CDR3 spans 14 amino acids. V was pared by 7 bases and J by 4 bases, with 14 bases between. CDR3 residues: CASISHGLYNEQFF. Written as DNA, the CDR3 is TGTGCCAGCATCAGTCATGGGCTATACAATGAGCAGTTCTTC.